One and the same sample provided the 20 T cell receptor beta chains below, sequenced in a study of CD8+ T cells in alopecia areata (dated by TCRdb to between 2018 and 2020). Library prep was done by the immunoSEQ multiplex PCR assay. RNA was extracted from all samples and reverse transcribed into cDNA, which served as template for TCR sequencing. The immuneACCESS repertoire file appears here via TCRdb, limited to in-frame rearrangements. These files lack a portion of the clones; in checked studies, under half of the deficit traces to unresolved V genes, and the cause of the others is not known. The table gives thousands of clones for this sample, with none occurring only once. The ten largest clones take up roughly 10% of the sample. According to the study, the label for this sample's time point signals: mouse skin 3 weeks after grafting. The starting material was skin, obtained at week 3. Receptors originate from a C3H/HeJ mouse with alopecia areata. For this strain, the MHC haplotype is H2-k.

This clone is classed as medium-sized. Genes and germline are mouse. From the germline J gene comes the end of the CDR3, since the read stops 4 residues before it. V usage is TRBV5 and J usage is TRBJ1-2; TRBD1 is a possible D gene (5 bases). The CDR3 length is 14 residues. Germline V gene lookup returns CDR1 LGHNA and CDR2 YNLKQL (reference sequence). The CDR3 loop reads CASSQDRQGSDYTF. The sequenced CDR3 bases are TGTGCCAGCAGCCAAGATCGCCAGGGATCC.

In this sample, this clone turned up many times. Genes here carry mouse names. The CDR3 end lies 4 residues beyond the end of the read and is filled in from the germline J gene. This chain connects TRBV13-2 to TRBJ2-3; 10 positions agree with TRBD1. The CDR3 runs to 15 residues. In germline, CDR1 is NNHNN, CDR2 SYGAGS (reference sequence). J was trimmed by 3 bases and V by 1 base; bases with no gene match: 2. The sequenced part of the CDR3 DNA is TGTGCCAGCGGTGATAAGGGACAGGGGGCAGAA. Encoded protein: CASGDKGQGAE. The complete CDR3 reads CASGDKGQGAETLYF.

This clone is judged medium-sized. Gene and germline names: mouse. The CDR3 end is not reached by the read, which stops 4 residues before it; the germline J gene fills it in. This chain uses TRBV19 with TRBJ2-1; the match to TRBD1 covers 7 bases. The CDR3 totals 14 residues. Germline CDR1 is FNHDT and CDR2 is SITEND (reference sequence). Trimming at V came to 4 bases and at J to 5 bases, leaving 6 bases not matched to a gene. CDR3 bases read: TGTGCCAGCAGTCCTGACAGGGTGAATGCT. Protein sequence: CASSPDRVNA. The CDR3 reads in full as CASSPDRVNAEQFF.

This clone is deemed medium-sized. Gene names and germline refer to mouse. Read sequence stops 4 residues before the CDR3 end, and the germline J gene provides the missing end. The chain joins TRBV13-3 to TRBJ2-5; D perhaps matches TRBD2 (7 bases). The germline V gene encodes CDR1 NNHDY and CDR2 SYVADS. The CDR3 extends over 14 amino acids. The sequenced part of the CDR3 DNA is TGTGCCAGCAGTGAACGGGGGGCTGGAGAC. It specifies CASSERGAGD. The complete CDR3 protein is CASSERGAGDTQYF. Together with reference TRBV13-3 and TRBJ2-5, the CDR3 gives the full variable domain: EAAVTQSPRSKVAVTGGKVTLSCHQTNNHDYMYWYRQDTGHGLRLIHYSYVADSTEKGDIPDGYKASRPSQENFSLILELASLSQTAVYFCASSERGAGDTQYFGPGTRLLVL.

This clone counts as medium-sized (0.01 to 0.1%). These gene names are mouse names. Coverage ceases 4 residues before the CDR3 finishes, and the germline J gene fills in the end. The J gene is TRBJ2-1, the V gene TRBV13-1; 8 bases are shared with TRBD2. The CDR3 contains 15 residues. V lost 5 bases, J lost 1 base, and 5 bases stayed unmatched. From germline, CDR1 is NSHNY and CDR2 SYGAGN. The CDR3 sequence is CASRPWGGNYAEQFF. The part of the CDR3 DNA that was read is TGTGCCAGCAGACCTTGGGGGGGGAACTATGCT.

This clone is categorized as medium-sized. Gene names follow the mouse nomenclature. The read gets to within 4 residues of the CDR3 end, and the germline J gene fills in the rest. The chain is built from TRBV5 and TRBJ2-1; D not certain. Trimming took off 0 bases at V and 0 bases at J, with 9 bases between the two ends. Germline CDR1 LGHNA, CDR2 YNLKQL (reference sequence). The CDR3 has 16 residues. CDR3 DNA (partial): TGTGCCAGCAGCCAAGACTCAGAACATAACTATGCT. It translates to CASSQDSEHNYA. The entire CDR3 is CASSQDSEHNYAEQFF.

At least ten counts were recorded for this clone. Gene labels here are mouse ones. The sequence runs out 4 residues before the end of the CDR3; the remainder is reconstructed from the germline J gene. This rearrangement joins TRBV1 to TRBJ2-7; a possible D gene is TRBD1 (6 bases). Germline CDR1 reads NSQYPW; CDR2 reads LRSPGD (reference sequence). Trimming took off 3 bases at V and 2 bases at J, with 14 bases between the two ends. The CDR3 sequence is 15 residues long. The CDR3 here is CTCSASGTLPYEQYF. CDR3 bases read: TGCACCTGCAGTGCCTCCGGGACACTACCCTAT.

Relative to its sample, this clone is medium-sized (0.01 to 0.1%). Gene names are the mouse ones. The CDR3 goes on 4 residues after the read ends, and that part is filled in from the germline J gene. V is TRBV13-1 and J is TRBJ2-2; D may be TRBD1 (5 bases). This CDR3 spans 14 amino acids. Germline values: CDR1 NSHNY, CDR2 SYGAGN. V lost 3 bases to trimming and J lost 1 base, with 7 bases between them. CDR3 DNA (partial): TGTGCCAGCAGTGGGACAATAAACACCGGG. As protein: CASSGTINTG. The entire CDR3 reads CASSGTINTGQLYF.

Sample share makes this clone medium-sized. Here the gene names and germline are mouse. The CDR3: CASSLGTSAETLYF. Incomplete CDR3 DNA: TGTGCTAGCAGTTTAGGGACTAGTGCAGAA. The chain employs TRBV29 and TRBJ2-3, with D perhaps matching TRBD2 (6 bases). The missing CDR3 end, 4 residues past where the read stops, is filled in from the germline J gene. CDR1 and CDR2 (germline): MSHET, SYDVDS. Trimming left V 2 bases short and J 0 bases short, with 6 bases between. CDR3 size: 14 residues.

By its share, this clone is medium-sized. Gene names follow the mouse nomenclature. The CDR3 goes on 4 residues after the read ends, and that part is filled in from the germline J gene. The chain combines TRBV12-2 with TRBJ1-2, with TRBD1 matching over 9 bases. The CDR3 runs 14 residues. V lost 3 bases, J lost 0 bases, and 1 base stayed unmatched. Germline CDR1 and CDR2: SGHLS and HYDKME. The DNA read from the CDR3 is TGTGCCAGCTCTGGGGACAGGGCAAACTCC. It encodes CASSGDRANS. The CDR3 in full is CASSGDRANSDYTF. The whole variable domain, filled in from reference TRBV12-2 and TRBJ1-2, reads NSGVVQSPRYIIKGKGERSILKCIPISGHLSVAWYQQTQGQELKFFIQHYDKMERDKGNLPSRFSVQQFDDYHSEMNMSALELEDSAVYFCASSGDRANSDYTFGSGTRLLVI.

Judged by abundance, this clone is large. Gene and germline names: mouse. The CDR3 extends 4 residues past the end of the read, so its final part is completed from the germline J gene. The chain couples TRBV19 to TRBJ1-2; possibly TRBD1 for D (6 bases). The CDR3 spans 14 residues. V gave up 4 bases and J gave up 0 bases, with 10 bases separating them. Germline values: CDR1 FNHDT, CDR2 SITEND (reference sequence). CDR3 protein: CASSPDRSNSDYTF. The sequenced CDR3 bases are TGTGCCAGCAGTCCGGACAGATCAAACTCC.

To note about this clone: Genes and germline are mouse. The read terminates 4 residues ahead of where the CDR3 ends, so the germline J gene completes it. The chain links TRBV4 to TRBJ2-2, with D unclear. This CDR3 comprises 14 residues. Trimming cost V 4 bases and J 0 bases, with 6 bases left between them. Germline loops: CDR1 LGHDT, CDR2 YNNKQL (reference sequence). CDR3 protein: CASSSTTNTGQLYF. Incomplete CDR3 DNA: TGTGCCAGCAGCTCGACAACAAACACCGGG.

This clone showed up many times. Mouse gene names apply. The CDR3 reads CASGDQGAEQFF. The covered CDR3 bases are TGTGCCAGCGGTGATCAGGGGGCT. The chain uses TRBV13-2 and TRBJ2-1; possible D gene TRBD1, 6 bases. The read stops 4 residues short of the end of the CDR3; the missing end is completed from the germline J gene. The CDR3 is 12 residues long. CDR1 is NNHNN, CDR2 SYGAGS, per germline (reference sequence).

This clone is termed medium-sized (0.01 to 0.1%). Mouse germline and gene names are used. The read halts 4 residues ahead of the CDR3 end, with the missing end drawn from the germline J gene. The chain uses TRBV13-2 and TRBJ2-2; a weak D match, TRBD2 (6 bases). Germline V gene data show CDR1 as NNHNN and CDR2 as SYGAGS (reference sequence). The CDR3 runs 13 residues. Trimming stripped 3 bases from V and 6 bases from J, with 9 bases between. The sequenced part of the CDR3 DNA is TGTGCCAGCGGTGTCGACTGGCCCGGG. It translates to CASGVDWPG. The whole CDR3 region reads CASGVDWPGQLYF.

With respect to this clone: Gene names follow the mouse nomenclature. The read gets to within 4 residues of the CDR3 end, and the germline J gene fills in the rest. The rearrangement joins TRBV13-2 to TRBJ2-7; 7 positions match TRBD1. This CDR3 is 13 amino acids long. Looked up from germline, CDR1 is NNHNN and CDR2 is SYGAGS (reference sequence). The CDR3 here is CASGAPGTDEQYF. CDR3 bases read: TGTGCCAGCGGTGCCCCCGGGACAGAT.

By sample fraction, this clone is medium-sized (0.01 to 0.1%). Germline and genes: mouse. The missing CDR3 end, 4 residues past where the read stops, is filled in from the germline J gene. V gene TRBV29 combines with J gene TRBJ2-5; 9 nucleotides line up with TRBD2. This CDR3 contains 14 residues. Germline V CDR1 and CDR2: MSHET, SYDVDS. The CDR3 sequence: CASSLAGGEDTQYF. The sequenced part of the CDR3 DNA is TGTGCTAGCAGTTTGGCTGGGGGGGAAGAC.

Relative to its sample, this clone is medium-sized (0.01 to 0.1%). Germline and genes here are mouse. The read falls 4 residues short of the CDR3 end, and the missing part is taken from the germline J gene. The chain has TRBV13-1 and TRBJ2-3, with TRBD2 identical over 8 bases. Losses at the gene ends were 3 bases for V and 0 bases for J; bases not matched to a gene: 0. The CDR3 totals 14 residues. Germline V gene lookup returns CDR1 NSHNY and CDR2 SYGAGN. The CDR3 is CASSGLGSAETLYF. The sequenced CDR3 bases are TGTGCCAGCAGTGGACTGGGGAGTGCAGAA.

This clone is categorized as medium-sized (0.01 to 0.1%). Gene names and germline refer to mouse. The read stops 4 residues short of the end of the CDR3; the missing end is completed from the germline J gene. The chain carries TRBV13-1 and TRBJ2-5; 9 nucleotides line up with TRBD2. Germline assignment: CDR1 NSHNY and CDR2 SYGAGN. This CDR3 has 14 residues. The CDR3 sequence is CASSDLGGEDTQYF. CDR3 DNA, as far as it was read: TGTGCCAGCAGTGATCTGGGGGGGGAAGAC.

This clone ranks as medium-sized. These gene names are mouse names. The sequence runs out 4 residues before the end of the CDR3; the remainder is reconstructed from the germline J gene. The V gene is TRBV13-2, the J gene TRBJ2-7; 7 bases map to TRBD2. Germline-derived CDR1 and CDR2 are NNHNN and SYGAGS (reference sequence). The J segment lost 3 bases and the V segment lost 0 bases, leaving 6 bases of the junction unmatched. The CDR3 runs to 15 residues. The CDR3 DNA, read in part, is TGTGCCAGCGGTGATGGGGGGGGACGCCTCTAT. Its protein product is CASGDGGGRLY. The whole CDR3 protein is CASGDGGGRLYEQYF.

This clone is labeled as large. Genes here carry mouse names. The CDR3 end is not reached by the read, which stops 4 residues before it; the germline J gene fills it in. The gene calls are TRBV17 and TRBJ2-1, with 10 bases matching TRBD2. There are 14 residues in the CDR3. Looked up from germline, CDR1 is MNHDT and CDR2 is YYDKIL. The covered CDR3 bases are TGTGCTAGCACCTCTGGGGGGGCGCGCGCT. This gives the protein CASTSGGARA. The full CDR3 protein is CASTSGGARAEQFF.